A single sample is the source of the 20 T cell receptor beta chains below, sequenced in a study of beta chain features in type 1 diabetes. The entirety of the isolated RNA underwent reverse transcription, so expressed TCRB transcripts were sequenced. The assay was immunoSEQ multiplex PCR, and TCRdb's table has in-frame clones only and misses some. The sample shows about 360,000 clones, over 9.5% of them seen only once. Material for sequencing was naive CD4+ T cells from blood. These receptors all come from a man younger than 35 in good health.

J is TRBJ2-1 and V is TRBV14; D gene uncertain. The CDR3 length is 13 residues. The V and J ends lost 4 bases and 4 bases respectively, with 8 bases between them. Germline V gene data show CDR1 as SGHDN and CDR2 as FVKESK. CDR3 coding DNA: TGTGCCAGCAGCCTAATTGCGTACAATGAGCAGTTCTTC. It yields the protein CASSLIAYNEQFF.

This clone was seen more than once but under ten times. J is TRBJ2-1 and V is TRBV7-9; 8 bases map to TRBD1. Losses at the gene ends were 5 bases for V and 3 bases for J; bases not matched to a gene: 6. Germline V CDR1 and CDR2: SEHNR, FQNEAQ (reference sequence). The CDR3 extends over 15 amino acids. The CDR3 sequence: CASSRPGTGYNEQFF. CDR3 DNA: TGTGCCAGCAGCCGCCCGGGGACAGGCTACAATGAGCAGTTCTTC.

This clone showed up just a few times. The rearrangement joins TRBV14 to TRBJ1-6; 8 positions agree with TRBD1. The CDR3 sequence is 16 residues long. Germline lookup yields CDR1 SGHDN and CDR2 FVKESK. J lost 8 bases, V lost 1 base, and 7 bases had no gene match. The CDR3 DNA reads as TGTGCCAGCAGCCAAGTCCAGGGGACAGGTGATTCACCCCTCCACTTT. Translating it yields CASSQVQGTGDSPLHF. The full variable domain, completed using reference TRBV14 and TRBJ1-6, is EAGVTQFPSHSVIEKGQTVTLRCDPISGHDNLYWYRRVMGKEIKFLLHFVKESKQDESGMPNNRFLAERTGGTYSTLKVQPAELEDSGVYFCASSQVQGTGDSPLHFGNGTRLTVT.

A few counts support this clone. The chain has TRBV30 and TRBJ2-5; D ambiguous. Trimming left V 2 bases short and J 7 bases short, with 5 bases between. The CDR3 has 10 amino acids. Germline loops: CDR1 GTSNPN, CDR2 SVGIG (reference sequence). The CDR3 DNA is TGTGCCTGGAGTACGGGGACCCAGTACTTC. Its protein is CAWSTGTQYF.

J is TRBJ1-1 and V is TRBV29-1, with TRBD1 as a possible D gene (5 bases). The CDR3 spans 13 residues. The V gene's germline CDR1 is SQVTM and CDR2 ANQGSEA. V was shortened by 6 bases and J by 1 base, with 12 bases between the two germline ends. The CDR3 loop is CSVAPQENTEAFF. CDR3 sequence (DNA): TGCAGCGTCGCACCACAGGAGAACACTGAAGCTTTCTTT.

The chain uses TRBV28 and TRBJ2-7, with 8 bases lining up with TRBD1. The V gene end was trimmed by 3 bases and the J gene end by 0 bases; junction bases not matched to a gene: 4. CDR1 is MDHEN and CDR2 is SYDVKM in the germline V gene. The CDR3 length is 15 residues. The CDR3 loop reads CASSFPGGHSYEQYF. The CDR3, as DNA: TGTGCCAGCAGTTTCCCAGGGGGCCACTCCTACGAGCAGTACTTC.

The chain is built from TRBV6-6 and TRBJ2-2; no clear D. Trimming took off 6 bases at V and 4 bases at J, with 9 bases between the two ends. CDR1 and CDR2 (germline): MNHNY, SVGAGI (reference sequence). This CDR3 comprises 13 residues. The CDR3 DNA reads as TGTGCCAGCAGACCCCGGAGCACCGGGGAGCTGTTTTTT. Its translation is CASRPRSTGELFF.

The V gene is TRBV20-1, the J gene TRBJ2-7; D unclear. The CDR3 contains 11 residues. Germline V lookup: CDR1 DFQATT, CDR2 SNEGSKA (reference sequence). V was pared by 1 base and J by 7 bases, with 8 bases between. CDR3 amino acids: CSARAPREQYF. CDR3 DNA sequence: TGCAGTGCTAGAGCCCCCAGAGAGCAGTACTTC.

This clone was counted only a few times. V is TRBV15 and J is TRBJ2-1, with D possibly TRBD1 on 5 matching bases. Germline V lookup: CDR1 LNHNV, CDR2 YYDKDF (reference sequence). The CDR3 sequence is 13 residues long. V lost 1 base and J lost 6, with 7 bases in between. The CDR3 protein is CATSRGTSNEQFF. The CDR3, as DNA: TGTGCCACCAGCAGAGGGACAAGCAATGAGCAGTTCTTC.

CDR3 in DNA: TGTGCCAGCAGCAAAGTTGCCCCCAGGGATCAAGACAATGAGCAGTTCTTC. Encoded protein: CASSKVAPRDQDNEQFF. The V and J genes are TRBV21-1 and TRBJ2-1; the table's D call TRBD1 went unverified against the DNA. TRBV21-1 is termed a pseudogene. The length of the CDR3 is 17 residues.

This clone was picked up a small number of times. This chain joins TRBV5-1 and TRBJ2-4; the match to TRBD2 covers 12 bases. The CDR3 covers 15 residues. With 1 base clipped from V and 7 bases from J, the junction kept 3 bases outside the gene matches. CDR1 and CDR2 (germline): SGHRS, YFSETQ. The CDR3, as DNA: TGCGCCAGCAGCTTGAAACTAGCGGGAGGTAACATTCAGTACTTC. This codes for CASSLKLAGGNIQYF.

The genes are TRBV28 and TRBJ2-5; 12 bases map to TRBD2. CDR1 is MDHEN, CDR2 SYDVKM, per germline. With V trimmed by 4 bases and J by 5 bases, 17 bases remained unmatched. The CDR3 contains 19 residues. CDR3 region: CASSSLRTSGILGDETQYF. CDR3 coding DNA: TGTGCCAGCAGTTCTTTAAGGACTAGCGGGATATTAGGAGATGAGACCCAGTACTTC. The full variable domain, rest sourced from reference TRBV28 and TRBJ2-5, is DVKVTQSSRYLVKRTGEKVFLECVQDMDHENMFWYRQDPGLGLRLIYFSYDVKMKEKGDIPEGYSVSREKKERFSLILESASTNQTSMYLCASSSLRTSGILGDETQYFGPGTRLLVL.

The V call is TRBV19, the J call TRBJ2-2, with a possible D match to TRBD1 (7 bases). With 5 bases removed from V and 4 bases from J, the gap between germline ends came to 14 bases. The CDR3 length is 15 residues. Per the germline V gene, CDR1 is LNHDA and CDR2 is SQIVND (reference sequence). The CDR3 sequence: CASSVDRRGTGELFF. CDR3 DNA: TGTGCCAGTAGTGTGGACAGGCGGGGCACCGGGGAGCTGTTTTTT.

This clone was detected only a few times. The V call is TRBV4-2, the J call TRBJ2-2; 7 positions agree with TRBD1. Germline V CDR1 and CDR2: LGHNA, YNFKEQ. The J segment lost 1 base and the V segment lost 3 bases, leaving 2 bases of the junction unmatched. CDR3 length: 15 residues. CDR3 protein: CASSQGTVNTGELFF. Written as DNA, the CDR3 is TGTGCCAGCAGCCAGGGGACAGTGAACACCGGGGAGCTGTTTTTT.

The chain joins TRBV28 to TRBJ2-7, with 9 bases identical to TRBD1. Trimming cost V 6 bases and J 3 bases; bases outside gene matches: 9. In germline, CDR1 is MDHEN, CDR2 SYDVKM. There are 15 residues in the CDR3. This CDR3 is CASRPGTGFRYEQYF. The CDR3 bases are TGTGCCAGCAGACCCGGGACAGGGTTTCGCTACGAGCAGTACTTC.

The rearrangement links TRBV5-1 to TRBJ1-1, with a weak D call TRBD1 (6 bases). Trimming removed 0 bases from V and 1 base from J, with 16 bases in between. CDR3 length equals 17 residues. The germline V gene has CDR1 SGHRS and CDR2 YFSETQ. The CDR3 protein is CASSLAGMGDTNTEAFF. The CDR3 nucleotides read TGCGCCAGCAGCTTGGCCGGGATGGGGGACACGAACACTGAAGCTTTCTTT. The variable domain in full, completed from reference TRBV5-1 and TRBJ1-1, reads KAGVTQTPRYLIKTRGQQVTLSCSPISGHRSVSWYQQTPGQGLQFLFEYFSETQRNKGNFPGRFSGRQFSNSRSEMNVSTLELGDSALYLCASSLAGMGDTNTEAFFGQGTRLTVV.

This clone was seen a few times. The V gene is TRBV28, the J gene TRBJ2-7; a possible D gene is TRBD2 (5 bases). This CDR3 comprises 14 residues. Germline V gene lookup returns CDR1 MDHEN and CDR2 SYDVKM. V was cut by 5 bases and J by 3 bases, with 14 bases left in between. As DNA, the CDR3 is TGTGCCAGCAGTACCCGACCCGGGGACTACGAGCAGTACTTC. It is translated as CASSTRPGDYEQYF.

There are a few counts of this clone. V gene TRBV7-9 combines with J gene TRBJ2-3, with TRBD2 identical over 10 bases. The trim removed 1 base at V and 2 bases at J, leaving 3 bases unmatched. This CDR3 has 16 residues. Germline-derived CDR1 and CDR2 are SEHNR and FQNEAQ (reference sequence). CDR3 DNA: TGTGCCAGCAGCTTAGAACTAGCGGGGTCCACAGATACGCAGTATTTT. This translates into CASSLELAGSTDTQYF.

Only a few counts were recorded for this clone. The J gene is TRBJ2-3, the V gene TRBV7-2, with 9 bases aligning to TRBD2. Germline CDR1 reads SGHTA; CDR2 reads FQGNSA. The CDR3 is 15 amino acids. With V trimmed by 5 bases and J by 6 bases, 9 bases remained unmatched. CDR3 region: CASSPLSGGSDTQYF. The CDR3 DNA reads TGTGCCAGCAGCCCCCTAAGCGGGGGGTCGGATACGCAGTATTTT.

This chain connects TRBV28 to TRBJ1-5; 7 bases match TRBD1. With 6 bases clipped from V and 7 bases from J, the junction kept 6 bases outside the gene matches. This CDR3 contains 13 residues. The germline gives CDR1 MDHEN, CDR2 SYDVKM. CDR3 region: CASRTGNRQPQHF. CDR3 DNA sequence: TGTGCCAGCAGGACAGGGAATCGCCAGCCCCAGCATTTT.